This T cell receptor (beta chain) came from a study of blood T cell repertoires in COVID-19. Study-level information: The United States, Italy and Spain were the sources of the acute and convalescent COVID-19 samples. Sources were T cells, B-cell-depleted T cells, or PBMCs; the material itself was cDNA or gDNA.

Clones were read by immunoSEQ multiplex PCR, and TCRdb kept only the in-frame ones, dropping some. This sample has 200,000 to 250,000 clones, with approximately 80% found just once. V dropped 5 bases and J dropped 11; count of bases not matched to a gene: 3. The germline V gene encodes CDR1 MNHEY and CDR2 SVGAGI. The CDR3 is 11 amino acids. The sequence was collected from a man aged 45-60 years with active or convalescent COVID-19. Material for sequencing was peripheral blood. The chain is built from TRBV6-5 and TRBJ2-1; 7 bases line up with TRBD1. CDR3 region: CASSQQGQQFF. The CDR3 DNA reads as TGTGCCAGCAGTCAACAGGGGCAGCAGTTCTTC.